These 11 T cell receptor beta chains were all obtained from the same sample, sequenced in a study of Ad26.COV2.S vaccination and SARS-CoV-2 variants. The assay was immunoSEQ multiplex PCR, and TCRdb's table has in-frame clones only and misses some. Altogether around 420,000 clones are present, more than 75% being singletons, with the ten largest covering roughly 4%. Treatment in this sample: some 19 received Ad26.COV2.S at low or high dose, single or two shots; 5 received placebo; per-sample allocation not given. After the first vaccine or placebo injection, samples were drawn on day 63. Sequenced material: peripheral blood, taken in a trial of Ad26.COV2.S vaccine versus placebo. Receptor source: a person aged 18-60 years who received the Ad26.COV2.S COVID-19 vaccine or a placebo.

DNA of the CDR3: TGTGCCAGCCGAGGCGGACTAGCGGCACACACCGGGGAGCTGTTTTTT. Translation gives CASRGGLAAHTGELFF. The gene calls are TRBV19 and TRBJ2-2; TRBD2 matches at 10 bases. V trimming: 9 bases; J trimming: 3 bases; junction bases outside the gene matches: 10. Germline CDR1 reads LNHDA; CDR2 reads SQIVND (reference sequence). This CDR3 is built from 16 residues.

The V gene is TRBV5-1, the J gene TRBJ2-2; the D gene could be TRBD1 or TRBD2 (5 bases each). V dropped 7 bases and J dropped 1 base, with 17 bases sitting between them. This CDR3 contains 16 residues. CDR1 is SGHRS and CDR2 is YFSETQ in the germline V gene. In DNA form, the CDR3 reads TGCGCCAGCTCCGCAGGTTGGGACGTGAACACCGGGGAGCTGTTTTTT. It specifies CASSAGWDVNTGELFF.

The J gene is TRBJ1-2, the V gene TRBV28; 7 nucleotides match TRBD1. This CDR3 spans 14 amino acids. The V and J ends lost 6 bases and 2 bases, in that order; junction bases with no gene match: 6. Germline V lookup: CDR1 MDHEN, CDR2 SYDVKM. The CDR3 sequence: CASRVGGANYGYTF. The DNA for the CDR3 is TGTGCCAGCAGAGTAGGGGGCGCCAACTATGGCTACACCTTC.

The rearrangement joins TRBV7-9 to TRBJ2-7; a weak D match, TRBD1 (6 bases). The ends were cut back, 2 bases at V and 2 bases at J, with 10 bases in the middle. The CDR3 has 14 residues. Per germline, CDR1 SEHNR and CDR2 FQNEAQ (reference sequence). CDR3: CASSLPGAPYEQYF. As DNA, the CDR3 is TGTGCCAGCAGCTTACCAGGGGCCCCCTACGAGCAGTACTTC.

The genes are TRBV30 and TRBJ2-2; weak D call: TRBD1 (6 bases). V was clipped by 0 bases and J by 4 bases, with 15 bases between them. CDR1 and CDR2 (germline): GTSNPN, SVGIG (reference sequence). The CDR3 runs to 16 residues. This CDR3 reads CAWSVQPGAATGELFF. CDR3 bases: TGTGCCTGGAGTGTACAGCCAGGGGCCGCCACCGGGGAGCTGTTTTTT.

CDR3 nucleotides: TGTGCCAGCAGCAAAGCACCAAACTATAATTCACCCCTCCACTTT. Translated: CASSKAPNYNSPLHF. The chain employs TRBV21-1 and TRBJ1-6. TRBV21-1 is marked as a pseudogene. The CDR3 contains 15 residues.

As regards this clone: This sample also contains other DNA sequences that code for the same CDR3. This chain links TRBV19 with TRBJ2-5; TRBD2 matches at 7 bases. V trimming: 3 bases; J trimming: 5 bases; junction bases outside the gene matches: 0. From germline, CDR1 is LNHDA and CDR2 SQIVND (reference sequence). The CDR3 length is 12 residues. CDR3 region: CASSIGGETQYF. In nucleotides, the CDR3 is TGTGCCAGTAGTATCGGGGGGGAGACCCAGTACTTC. Using reference TRBV19 and TRBJ2-5 for the parts outside the CDR3, the full variable domain is DGGITQSPKYLFRKEGQNVTLSCEQNLNHDAMYWYRQDPGQGLRLIYYSQIVNDFQKGDIAEGYSVSREKKESFPLTVTSAQKNPTAFYLCASSIGGETQYFGPGTRLLVL.

CDR3 in DNA: TGTGCCAGCAGACAGGGGGCAAATGAGCAGTTCTTC. Amino acid sequence: CASRQGANEQFF. The chain combines TRBV27 with TRBJ2-1, with 9 bases matching TRBD1. The CDR3 is 12 residues long. V gave up 6 bases and J gave up 7 bases; unmatched junction bases: 1. Germline CDR1 MNHEY, CDR2 SMNVEV (reference sequence).

This chain uses TRBV24-1 with TRBJ2-2; no clear D gene. The germline V gene has CDR1 KGHDR and CDR2 SFDVKD. Trimming cost V 5 bases and J 5 bases, with 20 bases left between them. The CDR3 loop spans 17 amino acids. The DNA of the CDR3 is TGTGCCACCAGTGCTACCGACGGCCCGGTTAGGACCGGGGAGCTGTTTTTT. Translating gives CATSATDGPVRTGELFF.

The CDR3 loop reads CASSLEVDRGYTF. Written as DNA, the CDR3 is TGCGCCAGCAGCTTGGAGGTGGACCGTGGCTACACCTTC. This sequence joins TRBV5-1 and TRBJ1-2, with no clear D. Germline V gene sequence: CDR1 SGHRS, CDR2 YFSETQ. There are 13 residues in the CDR3. Trimming removed 0 bases at V and 7 bases at J, with 10 bases between.

The chain joins TRBV9 to TRBJ2-5; 9 bases map to TRBD1. Germline assignment: CDR1 SGDLS and CDR2 YYNGEE. The junction had 8 bases not matched to a gene; V was cut back by 4 bases and J by 4 bases. The CDR3 covers 15 residues. CDR3 DNA: TGTGCCAGCAGCCCCCGACAGGGGGAGATAGAGACCCAGTACTTC. Translation: CASSPRQGEIETQYF.